The 28 T cell receptor beta chains in this list originate from one sample, sequenced in a study of cytomegalovirus exposure and HLA in healthy donors (dated by TCRdb to the late 2010s). Library method: the immunoSEQ multiplex PCR assay. For the multiplex PCR, a mixture combining 60 forward primers for TCR Vbeta segments and 13 reverse primers for TCR Jbeta segments was used. The table comes from immuneACCESS by way of TCRdb, which keeps in-frame sequences with V and J called. Part of the clones is missing from these tables; in studies checked, under half for an unresolved V gene and the rest for unknown reasons. The sample includes some 150,000 clones, with 70% to 80% observed a single time. Of the sample, over 6% falls within the top ten clones. The source material was PBMCs. Every receptor here comes from a young man in good health and CMV-seropositive.

This chain connects TRBV28 to TRBJ2-7; 7 positions agree with TRBD1. The CDR3 runs to 14 residues. Germline CDR1 MDHEN, CDR2 SYDVKM. The V segment lost 5 bases and the J segment 1 base; nucleotides outside the gene matches: 5. The CDR3 DNA reads as TGTGCCAGCAGTAGACAGGGTACTTCCTACGAGCAGTACTTC. This translates into CASSRQGTSYEQYF.

This chain links TRBV30 with TRBJ2-1; TRBD2 might be the D (6 bases). The CDR3 contains 14 residues. Germline-derived CDR1 and CDR2 are GTSNPN and SVGIG (reference sequence). Trimming left V 0 bases short and J 5 bases short, with 11 bases between. This CDR3 reads CAWSVGTVNNEQFF. The CDR3 DNA reads TGTGCCTGGAGTGTTGGGACTGTCAACAATGAGCAGTTCTTC.

The chain carries TRBV7-3 and TRBJ1-5; possible D gene TRBD1, 5 bases. This CDR3 is 17 amino acids long. Germline V gene lookup returns CDR1 SGHTA and CDR2 FQGTGA. V lost 5 bases and J lost 3, with 20 bases in between. This CDR3 reads CASSPFAPGSSNQPQHF. The CDR3 DNA follows: TGTGCCAGCAGCCCGTTTGCCCCAGGGTCCTCCAATCAGCCCCAGCATTTT. Complete variable domain (other parts from reference TRBV7-3 and TRBJ1-5): GAGVSQTPSNKVTEKGKYVELRCDPISGHTALYWYRQSLGQGPEFLIYFQGTGAADDSGLPNDRFFAVRPEGSVSTLKIQRTERGDSAVYLCASSPFAPGSSNQPQHFGDGTRLSIL.

The table lists this clone with a few counts. The chain combines TRBV5-6 with TRBJ2-3, with a weak D call TRBD1 (5 bases). The CDR3 has 14 residues. CDR1 and CDR2 (germline): SGHDT, YYEEEE. Trimming removed 0 bases from V and 4 bases from J, with 9 bases in between. The CDR3 is CASSLEGVPDTQYF. In DNA form, the CDR3 reads TGTGCCAGCAGCTTGGAAGGGGTCCCAGATACGCAGTATTTT.

Here the CDR3 reads CASRSGGNTEAFF. The CDR3, as DNA: TGCGCCAGCAGGAGCGGCGGGAACACTGAAGCTTTCTTT. The V call is TRBV5-1, the J call TRBJ1-1; no clear D gene. The CDR3 covers 13 residues. The germline V and J ends were trimmed by 5 bases and 1 base, with 9 bases remaining between them. The V gene's germline CDR1 is SGHRS and CDR2 YFSETQ. Drawing the rest from reference TRBV5-1 and TRBJ1-1, the complete variable domain is KAGVTQTPRYLIKTRGQQVTLSCSPISGHRSVSWYQQTPGQGLQFLFEYFSETQRNKGNFPGRFSGRQFSNSRSEMNVSTLELGDSALYLCASRSGGNTEAFFGQGTRLTVV.

DNA for the CDR3: TGTGCCAGCAGCGTAACGACAGGGACGGGTTCCTACGAGCAGTACTTC. It encodes CASSVTTGTGSYEQYF. The chain combines TRBV9 with TRBJ2-7; 7 nucleotides match TRBD1. Germline V gene sequence: CDR1 SGDLS, CDR2 YYNGEE. This CDR3 comprises 16 residues. Trimming removed 1 base from V and 1 base from J; junction bases left unmatched: 8.

The chain has TRBV5-4 and TRBJ2-3, with 7 nucleotides matching TRBD1. V dropped 3 bases and J dropped 0; count of bases not matched to a gene: 4. Germline V gives CDR1 SGHNT, CDR2 YYREEE (reference sequence). CDR3 length: 15 amino acids. CDR3 protein: CASSSPTGSTDTQYF. CDR3 bases: TGTGCCAGCAGCTCCCCGACAGGGAGCACAGATACGCAGTATTTT.

This clone was seen just once. The chain is built from TRBV6-5 and TRBJ2-2; a possible D gene is TRBD1 (5 bases). V dropped 2 bases and J dropped 3 bases, with 7 bases sitting between them. The CDR3 totals 14 residues. Germline assignment: CDR1 MNHEY and CDR2 SVGAGI. The CDR3 nucleotides read TGTGCCAGCAGTTACGCCAGGGACACCGGGGAGCTGTTTTTT. This codes for CASSYARDTGELFF.

This clone was seen just once. The chain links TRBV6-4 to TRBJ1-5; D ambiguous. V shed 4 bases and J shed 9 bases, with 13 bases lying between them. The germline CDR1 and CDR2 sequences are MRHNA and SNTAGT. The CDR3 is 13 amino acids. In DNA, the CDR3 is TGTGCCAGCAGTGGTGAGGGCGGGTCGCCCCAGCATTTT. Amino acids: CASSGEGGSPQHF.

The chain combines TRBV4-1 with TRBJ2-1; tentatively, D is TRBD2 (6 bases). Trimming took 0 bases from V and 5 from J, leaving 8 bases between them. CDR3 length equals 14 residues. CDR1 and CDR2 from the germline V gene are MGHRA and YSYEKL. CDR3 coding DNA: TGCGCCAGCAGCCAAGAAGGACTACACAATGAGCAGTTCTTC. Translation: CASSQEGLHNEQFF.

This clone was seen only a few times. The rearrangement uses TRBV9 and TRBJ2-7, with 8 bases that match TRBD2. V lost 2 bases and J lost 8; bases outside the gene matches: 9. The V gene's germline CDR1 is SGDLS and CDR2 YYNGEE. There are 14 residues in the CDR3. As DNA, the CDR3 is TGTGCCAGCAGCGTCGAGGAGCGGGGGAGGAAGCAGTACTTC. Translation gives CASSVEERGRKQYF.

This chain uses TRBV7-8 with TRBJ2-5; 10 bases map to TRBD1. This CDR3 is 16 amino acids long. The V and J ends lost 3 bases and 11 bases, in that order; junction bases with no gene match: 15. Germline-derived CDR1 and CDR2 are SGHVS and FQNEAQ. This CDR3 is CASSFYPGQGLLEQYF. In DNA form, the CDR3 reads TGTGCCAGCAGCTTCTACCCGGGACAGGGGTTATTAGAGCAGTACTTC.

The V gene is TRBV6-5, the J gene TRBJ2-3; 12 bases are a match to TRBD2. Germline CDR1 MNHEY, CDR2 SVGAGI. This CDR3 has 14 residues. Losses at the gene ends were 4 bases for V and 4 bases for J; bases not matched to a gene: 0. The CDR3 is CASSSSGGADTQYF. The CDR3 DNA sequence: TGTGCCAGCAGTTCTAGCGGGGGGGCAGATACGCAGTATTTT.

The chain recombines TRBV18 with TRBJ2-7, with 8 bases that match TRBD1. The germline V gene encodes CDR1 KGHSH and CDR2 LQKENI. This CDR3 has 13 amino acids. With V trimmed by 5 bases and J by 4 bases, 4 bases remained unmatched. Written as DNA, the CDR3 is TGTGCCAGCTCAGTGACAGGGGATTACGAGCAGTACTTC. This translates into CASSVTGDYEQYF.

The rearrangement uses TRBV27 and TRBJ1-2; D is unclear. The V end was cut by 3 bases, the J end by 2 bases, with 7 bases between. CDR3 length equals 13 residues. In germline, CDR1 is MNHEY, CDR2 SMNVEV (reference sequence). The DNA for the CDR3 is TGTGCCAGCAGTTTCAACACAAACTATGGCTACACCTTC. Amino acids: CASSFNTNYGYTF.

This rearrangement joins TRBV6-5 to TRBJ1-2; D not certain. Trimming took 7 bases from V and 2 from J, leaving 8 bases between them. This CDR3 is built from 12 residues. Germline V gene data show CDR1 as MNHEY and CDR2 as SVGAGI. The CDR3 DNA reads as TGTGCCAGCAAGTCCGGGAACTATGGCTACACCTTC. It is translated as CASKSGNYGYTF.

This rearrangement joins TRBV27 to TRBJ1-1; D might be TRBD1 (5 bases). The CDR3 covers 14 residues. Trimming shortened V by 3 bases and J by 4 bases, and 12 bases separated the two germline ends. Germline CDR1 and CDR2: MNHEY and SMNVEV (reference sequence). The CDR3 reads CASSLSGWGTEAFF. DNA for the CDR3: TGTGCCAGCAGTTTGTCAGGGTGGGGCACTGAAGCTTTCTTT.

The V call is TRBV7-6, the J call TRBJ2-3; 7 nucleotides agree with TRBD1. Germline V gene data show CDR1 as SGHVS and CDR2 as FNYEAQ. The CDR3 covers 15 residues. The V and J ends lost 2 bases and 1 base, in that order; junction bases with no gene match: 3. DNA for the CDR3: TGTGCCAGCAGCTTAAACAGGGGTGGCACAGATACGCAGTATTTT. It codes for CASSLNRGGTDTQYF.

This clone was recorded once. V and J are TRBV11-3 and TRBJ2-1; 8 nucleotides align to TRBD2. The CDR3 spans 16 residues. CDR1 SGHNT and CDR2 YENEEA come from the germline V gene. The junction had 13 bases not matched to a gene; V was cut back by 4 bases and J by 8 bases. CDR3 sequence: CASSYLAGSPLDEQFF. As DNA, the CDR3 is TGTGCCAGCAGCTACTTAGCGGGGAGTCCGTTGGATGAGCAGTTCTTC. The whole variable domain, filled in from reference TRBV11-3 and TRBJ2-1, reads EAGVVQSPRYKIIEKKQPVAFWCNPISGHNTLYWYLQNLGQGPELLIRYENEEAVDDSQLPKDRFSAERLKGVDSTLKIQPAELGDSAVYLCASSYLAGSPLDEQFFGPGTRLTVL.

The chain recombines TRBV6-5 with TRBJ2-3; 9 positions agree with TRBD2. Trimming at V came to 5 bases and at J to 5 bases, leaving 8 bases not matched to a gene. The CDR3 spans 15 residues. From germline, CDR1 is MNHEY and CDR2 SVGAGI. The CDR3 is CASSPIAGDLDTQYF. The CDR3 region has the DNA TGTGCCAGCAGTCCAATAGCGGGGGATTTAGATACGCAGTATTTT.

The rearrangement uses TRBV9 and TRBJ2-5; D gene unclear. Looked up from germline, CDR1 is SGDLS and CDR2 is YYNGEE. V was cut by 2 bases and J by 4 bases, with 9 bases left in between. This CDR3 region has 13 residues. The CDR3 nucleotides read TGTGCCAGCAGCGTTTTTTCGGGAGAGACCCAGTACTTC. Residues: CASSVFSGETQYF.

The J gene is TRBJ1-3, the V gene TRBV19; perhaps TRBD1 as D (5 bases). This CDR3 comprises 14 residues. Germline V CDR1 and CDR2: LNHDA, SQIVND (reference sequence). V lost 6 bases, J lost 0 bases, and 9 bases lay in between. CDR3 nucleotide sequence: TGTGCCAGTAGCCCGGACAACTCTGGAAACACCATATATTTT. Protein: CASSPDNSGNTIYF.

This rearrangement joins TRBV30 to TRBJ2-3; a weak D match, TRBD1 (6 bases). With 5 bases removed from V and 3 bases from J, the gap between germline ends came to 21 bases. Germline values: CDR1 GTSNPN, CDR2 SVGIG (reference sequence). This CDR3 region has 16 residues. The CDR3 spells CAWGLLGAGKTDTQYF. CDR3 bases: TGTGCCTGGGGCCTCTTGGGGGCCGGTAAGACAGATACGCAGTATTTT.

V is TRBV5-6 and J is TRBJ2-7, with a possible D match to TRBD1 (5 bases). Germline V gives CDR1 SGHDT, CDR2 YYEEEE. This CDR3 region has 14 residues. V was clipped by 3 bases and J by 2 bases, with 12 bases between them. CDR3 nucleotide sequence: TGTGCCAGCAGCTCCCAAAGGGGAACCTACGAGCAGTACTTC. Its protein product is CASSSQRGTYEQYF.

The chain couples TRBV6-5 to TRBJ2-7, with no clear D. This CDR3 is built from 15 residues. Germline V gene sequence: CDR1 MNHEY, CDR2 SVGAGI. Trimming took off 0 bases at V and 1 base at J, with 10 bases between the two ends. For the CDR3, the DNA is TGTGCCAGCAGTTACTCTTCCGGCAGGTCCTACGAGCAGTACTTC. Its protein is CASSYSSGRSYEQYF.

The rearrangement links TRBV2 to TRBJ2-7, with 8 nucleotides matching TRBD2. The junction had 17 bases not matched to a gene; V was cut back by 7 bases and J by 0 bases. This CDR3 comprises 18 residues. Germline V lookup: CDR1 SNHLY, CDR2 FYNNEI. The CDR3 nucleotides read TGTGCCAGCATCTCGAGGGCAACTAGCGGAGAAGCCTCCTACGAGCAGTACTTC. Encoded protein: CASISRATSGEASYEQYF.

The CDR3 bases are TGTGCCAGCTCACCATCCTCGGGGGAGGGATACAATGAGCAGTTCTTC. This gives the protein CASSPSSGEGYNEQFF. The chain recombines TRBV18 with TRBJ2-1; 7 bases match TRBD2. The germline V gene encodes CDR1 KGHSH and CDR2 LQKENI. The trim removed 2 bases at V and 4 bases at J, leaving 8 bases unmatched. This CDR3 has 16 residues.

The rearrangement joins TRBV30 to TRBJ2-7, with 9 bases aligning to TRBD1. Germline V gene sequence: CDR1 GTSNPN, CDR2 SVGIG (reference sequence). V gave up 3 bases and J gave up 4 bases; unmatched junction bases: 7. The CDR3 is 14 residues long. The CDR3 bases are TGTGCCTGGAGACAGGGGGCAGGTGGTTACGAGCAGTACTTC. Its protein is CAWRQGAGGYEQYF.